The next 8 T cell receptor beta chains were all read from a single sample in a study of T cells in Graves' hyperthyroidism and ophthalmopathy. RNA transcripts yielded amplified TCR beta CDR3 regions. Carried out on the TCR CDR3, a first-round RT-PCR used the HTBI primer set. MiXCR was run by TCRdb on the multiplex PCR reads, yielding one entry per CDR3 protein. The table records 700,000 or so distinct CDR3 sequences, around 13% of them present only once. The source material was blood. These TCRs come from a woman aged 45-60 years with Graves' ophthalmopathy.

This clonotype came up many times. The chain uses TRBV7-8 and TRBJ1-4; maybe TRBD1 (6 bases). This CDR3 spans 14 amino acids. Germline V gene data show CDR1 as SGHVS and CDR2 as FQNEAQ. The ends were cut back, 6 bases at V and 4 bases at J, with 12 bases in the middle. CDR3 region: CASRTDSYNEKLFF. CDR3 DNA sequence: TGTGCCAGCAGGACGGACAGCTATAATGAAAAACTGTTTTTT.

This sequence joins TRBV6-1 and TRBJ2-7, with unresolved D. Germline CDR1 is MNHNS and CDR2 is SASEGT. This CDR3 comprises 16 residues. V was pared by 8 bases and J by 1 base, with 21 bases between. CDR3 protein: CASPLGLGFQSYEQYF. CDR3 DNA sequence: TGTGCCAGCCCCTTGGGCCTGGGCTTTCAATCCTACGAGCAGTACTTC.

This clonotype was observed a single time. DNA for the CDR3: TGTGCCAGCAGTTACTCGGCAGGGGGGTACTCTAACTATGGCTACACCTTC. Amino acid sequence: CASSYSAGGYSNYGYTF. J is TRBJ1-2 and V is TRBV6-6; 7 nucleotides match TRBD1. The CDR3 runs 17 residues. CDR1 and CDR2 (germline): MNHNY, SVGAGI (reference sequence). Trimming removed 0 bases from V and 0 bases from J; junction bases left unmatched: 7.

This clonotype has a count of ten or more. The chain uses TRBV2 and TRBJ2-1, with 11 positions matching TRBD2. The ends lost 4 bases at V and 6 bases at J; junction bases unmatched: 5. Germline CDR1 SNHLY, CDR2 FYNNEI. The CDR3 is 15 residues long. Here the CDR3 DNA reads TGTGCCAGCAGTGGGACTAGCGGGTCCGCCAATGAGCAGTTCTTC. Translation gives CASSGTSGSANEQFF.

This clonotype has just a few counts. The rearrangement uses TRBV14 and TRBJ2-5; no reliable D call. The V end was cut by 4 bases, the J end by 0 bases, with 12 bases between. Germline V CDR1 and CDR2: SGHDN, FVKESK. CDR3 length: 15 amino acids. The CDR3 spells CASSPILGNQETQYF. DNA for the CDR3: TGTGCCAGCAGCCCCATTTTAGGGAACCAAGAGACCCAGTACTTC. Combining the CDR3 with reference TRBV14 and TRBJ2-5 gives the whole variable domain EAGVTQFPSHSVIEKGQTVTLRCDPISGHDNLYWYRRVMGKEIKFLLHFVKESKQDESGMPNNRFLAERTGGTYSTLKVQPAELEDSGVYFCASSPILGNQETQYFGPGTRLLVL.

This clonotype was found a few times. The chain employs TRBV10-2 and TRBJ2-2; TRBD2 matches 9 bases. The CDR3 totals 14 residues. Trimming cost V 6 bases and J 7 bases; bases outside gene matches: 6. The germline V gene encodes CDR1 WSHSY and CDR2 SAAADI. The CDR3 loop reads CASRREGQIGELFF. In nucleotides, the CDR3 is TGCGCCAGCAGGCGGGAGGGCCAAATCGGGGAGCTGTTTTTT.

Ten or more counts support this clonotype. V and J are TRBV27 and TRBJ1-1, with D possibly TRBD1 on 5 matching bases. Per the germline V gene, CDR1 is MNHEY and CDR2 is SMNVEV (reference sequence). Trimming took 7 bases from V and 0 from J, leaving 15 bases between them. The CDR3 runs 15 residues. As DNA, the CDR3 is TGTGCCAGCAAGTTGGCAGGGCGTATGAACACTGAAGCTTTCTTT. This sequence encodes CASKLAGRMNTEAFF.

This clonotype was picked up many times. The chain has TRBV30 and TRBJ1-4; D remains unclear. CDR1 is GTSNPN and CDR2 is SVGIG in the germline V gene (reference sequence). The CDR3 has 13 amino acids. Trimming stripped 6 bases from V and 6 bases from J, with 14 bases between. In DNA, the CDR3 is TGTGCCTGCCCGGGAACCCGCTATGAAAAACTGTTTTTT. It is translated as CACPGTRYEKLFF.